Listed below are T cell receptor beta chains from one sample, sequenced in a study of T-cell reconstitution after alpha-beta-depleted transplantation in children. TCRdb passed the PCR reads through MiXCR, listing each CDR3 protein once. This repertoire shows over 150,000 distinct CDR3 sequences, around 7% found once; its top ten account for more than 5.5%. Sequenced material: PBMCs, taken before TCRalphabeta/CD19-depleted stem cell transplant. Every receptor here comes from a boy aged 2-15 years with acute lymphoblastic leukemia, due to receive a stem cell transplant. Each CDR3 is given with its conserved first and last residue. Fields, in order: J gene, CDR3 length, V gene, CDR3 protein.

>TRBJ2-1|11|TRBV28
CASRVSNEQFF
>TRBJ2-1|14|TRBV19
CASSTAGVANEQFF
>TRBJ2-7|12|TRBV29-1
CSARDTSYEQYF
>TRBJ2-1|13|TRBV7-9
CASSVSRGSEQFF
>TRBJ1-1|14|TRBV2
CASSEHFGYTEAFF
>TRBJ2-1|15|TRBV3-1
CASSLALRLINEQFF
>TRBJ2-5|14|TRBV7-2
CASSLAALQETQYF
>TRBJ1-2|13|TRBV7-2
CASSSGDRGFETF
>TRBJ2-4|14|TRBV29-1
CSVEVLLAKNIQYF
>TRBJ1-5|14|TRBV12-3/TRBV12-4
CASSLYGLNQPQHF
>TRBJ2-3|15|TRBV2
CASSEGRGLTDTQYF
>TRBJ1-1|13|TRBV12-3/TRBV12-4
CASSLGPSLEAFF
>TRBJ2-1|11|TRBV30
CAWSGSGEQFF
>TRBJ2-7|15|TRBV19
CASSSSGQGTYEQYF
>TRBJ2-2|16|TRBV28
CASSAGTLRDTGELFF
>TRBJ2-1|11|TRBV4-2
CATDRGNEQFF
>TRBJ2-2|16|TRBV12-3/TRBV12-4
CASSLGQGPDTGELFF
>TRBJ2-7|14|TRBV7-2
CASSLGAFSYEQYF
>TRBJ2-3|12|TRBV5-4
CASSFARDTQYF
>TRBJ1-1|15|TRBV19
CASSGLGVVSTEAFF
>TRBJ1-2|14|TRBV27
CASSLAPRTGKMTF
>TRBJ2-7|16|TRBV5-6
CASSFDRGARSYEQYF
>TRBJ2-1|16|TRBV14
CASSPCPGGSYNEQFF
>TRBJ2-3|16|TRBV6-1
CASSEEVTGPVDTQYF
>TRBJ1-1|16|TRBV12-3/TRBV12-4
CASSSLMTGVNTEAFF
>TRBJ2-3|16|TRBV12-3/TRBV12-4
CASSFIGQGAGDTQYF
>TRBJ1-2|14|TRBV9
CASSDNRQAEGYTF
>TRBJ2-1|14|TRBV3-1
CASSLNSGADEQFF
>TRBJ2-1|17|TRBV21-1
CASSPDLARGFYNEQFF
>TRBJ1-6|12|TRBV28
CASSSPYRALHF
>TRBJ1-2|18|TRBV3-1
CASSHWGQQGSTLDGYTF
>TRBJ2-7|14|TRBV14
CASSYSTGTYEQYF
>TRBJ2-3|16|TRBV7-9
CASSSNSGGAPDTQYF
>TRBJ1-4|16|TRBV5-6
CASSLVGLGRNEKLFF
>TRBJ2-2|13|TRBV5-6
CASSLFAAGELFF
>TRBJ1-2|14|TRBV28
CASRTDRADYGYTF
>TRBJ2-1|16|TRBV6-5
CASSYPGGNTYNEQFF
>TRBJ2-2|15|TRBV28
CASSLWGTNTGELFF
>TRBJ2-7|14|TRBV18
CASSSTGGNNEQYF
>TRBJ2-1|14|TRBV5-6
CASGPTSGGNEQFF
>TRBJ2-7|14|TRBV6-5
CASSLQGLGHEQYF
>TRBJ1-4|17|TRBV6-1
CASSRTTRDPTNEKLFF
>TRBJ2-7|16|TRBV29-1
CSVEKKDRGVSYEQYF
>TRBJ2-2|16|TRBV14
CASRPRAWGNTGELFF
>TRBJ2-4|15|TRBV21-1
CASRMRAESKNIQYF